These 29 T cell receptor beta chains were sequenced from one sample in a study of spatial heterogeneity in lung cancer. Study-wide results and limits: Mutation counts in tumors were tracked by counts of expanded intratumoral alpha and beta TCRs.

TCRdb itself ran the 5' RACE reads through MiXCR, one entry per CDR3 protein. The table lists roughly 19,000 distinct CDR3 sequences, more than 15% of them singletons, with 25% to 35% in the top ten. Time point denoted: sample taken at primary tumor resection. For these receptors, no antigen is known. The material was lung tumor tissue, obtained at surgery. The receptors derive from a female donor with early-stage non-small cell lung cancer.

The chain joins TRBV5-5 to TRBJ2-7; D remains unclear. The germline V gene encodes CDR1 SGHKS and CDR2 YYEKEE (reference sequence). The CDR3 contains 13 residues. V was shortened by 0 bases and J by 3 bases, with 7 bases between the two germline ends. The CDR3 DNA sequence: TGTGCCAGCAGCTTGGCCGACGTCTACGAGCAGTACTTC. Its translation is CASSLADVYEQYF. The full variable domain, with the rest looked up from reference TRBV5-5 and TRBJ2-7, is DAGVTQSPTHLIKTRGQQVTLRCSPISGHKSVSWYQQVLGQGPQFIFQYYEKEERGRGNFPDRFSARQFPNYSSELNVNALLLGDSALYLCASSLADVYEQYFGPGTRLTVT.

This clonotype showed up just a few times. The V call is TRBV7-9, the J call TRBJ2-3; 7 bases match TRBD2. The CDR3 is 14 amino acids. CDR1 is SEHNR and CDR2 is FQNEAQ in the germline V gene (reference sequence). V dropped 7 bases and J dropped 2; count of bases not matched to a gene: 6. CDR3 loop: CASKRGTNTDTQYF. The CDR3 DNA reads TGTGCCAGCAAGAGAGGGACTAACACAGATACGCAGTATTTT.

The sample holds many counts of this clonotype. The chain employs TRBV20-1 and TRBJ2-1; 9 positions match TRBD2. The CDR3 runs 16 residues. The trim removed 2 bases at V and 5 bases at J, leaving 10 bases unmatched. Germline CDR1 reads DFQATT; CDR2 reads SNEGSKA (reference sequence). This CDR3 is CSARLGGRDIDNEQFF. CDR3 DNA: TGCAGTGCTAGATTAGGCGGGAGGGATATCGACAATGAGCAGTTCTTC.

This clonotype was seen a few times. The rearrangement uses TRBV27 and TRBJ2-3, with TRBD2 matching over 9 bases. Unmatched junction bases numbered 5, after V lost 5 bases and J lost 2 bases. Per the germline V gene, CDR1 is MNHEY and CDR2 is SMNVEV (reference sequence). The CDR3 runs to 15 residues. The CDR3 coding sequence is TGTGCCAGCAGTCGACTAGCGGTGTCCACAGATACGCAGTATTTT. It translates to CASSRLAVSTDTQYF.

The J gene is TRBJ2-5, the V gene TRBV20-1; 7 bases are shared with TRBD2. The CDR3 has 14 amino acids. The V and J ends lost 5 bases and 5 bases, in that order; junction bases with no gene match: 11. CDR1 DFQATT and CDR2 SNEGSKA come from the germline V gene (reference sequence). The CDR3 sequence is CSALAGGSGETQYF. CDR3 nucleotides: TGCAGTGCTTTAGCGGGCGGGAGCGGGGAGACCCAGTACTTC.

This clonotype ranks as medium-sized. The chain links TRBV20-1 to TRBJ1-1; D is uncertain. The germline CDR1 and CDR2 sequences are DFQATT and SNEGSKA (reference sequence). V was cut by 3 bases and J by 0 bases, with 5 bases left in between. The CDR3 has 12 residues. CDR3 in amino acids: CSARGVNTEAFF. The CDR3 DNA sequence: TGCAGTGCTAGGGGTGTGAACACTGAAGCTTTCTTT.

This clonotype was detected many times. The CDR3 nucleotides are TGTGCCAGCAGCTCCCAAAGTACAGGGGCCAACGTCCTGACTTTC. Its protein is CASSSQSTGANVLTF. The J gene is TRBJ2-6, the V gene TRBV7-3; D is unclear. The CDR3 extends over 15 amino acids. V lost 4 bases and J lost 4, with 11 bases in between. In germline, CDR1 is SGHTA, CDR2 FQGTGA.

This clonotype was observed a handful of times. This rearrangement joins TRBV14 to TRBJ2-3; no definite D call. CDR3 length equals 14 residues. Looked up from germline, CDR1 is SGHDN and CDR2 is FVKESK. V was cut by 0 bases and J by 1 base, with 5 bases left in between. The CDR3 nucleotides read TGTGCCAGCAGCCAAGATCTCGGCACAGATACGCAGTATTTT. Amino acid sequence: CASSQDLGTDTQYF.

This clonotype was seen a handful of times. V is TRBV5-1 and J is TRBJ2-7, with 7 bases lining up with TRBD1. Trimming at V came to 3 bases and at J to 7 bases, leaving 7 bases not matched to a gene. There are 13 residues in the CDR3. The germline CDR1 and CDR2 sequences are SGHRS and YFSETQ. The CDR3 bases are TGCGCCAGCAGCTCACAGGGGATGGGGGAGCAGTACTTC. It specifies CASSSQGMGEQYF.

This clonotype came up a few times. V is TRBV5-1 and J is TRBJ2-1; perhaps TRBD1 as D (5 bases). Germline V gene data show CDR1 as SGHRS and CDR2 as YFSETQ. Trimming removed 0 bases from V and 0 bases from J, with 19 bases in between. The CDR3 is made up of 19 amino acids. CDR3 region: CASSLVPTEDSFSYNEQFF. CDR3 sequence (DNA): TGCGCCAGCAGCTTGGTACCGACAGAAGACTCTTTCTCCTACAATGAGCAGTTCTTC.

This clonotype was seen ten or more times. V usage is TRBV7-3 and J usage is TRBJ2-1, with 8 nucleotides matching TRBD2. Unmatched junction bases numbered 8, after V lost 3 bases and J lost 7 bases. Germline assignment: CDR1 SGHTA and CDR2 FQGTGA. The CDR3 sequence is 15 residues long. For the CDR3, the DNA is TGTGCCAGCAGCTTCTATAGCGGGACTGGTAATGAGCAGTTCTTC. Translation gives CASSFYSGTGNEQFF.

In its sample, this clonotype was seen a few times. Here the CDR3 reads CAISERTSGRRTGELFF. CDR3 in DNA: TGTGCCATCAGTGAGAGGACTAGCGGGAGACGCACCGGGGAGCTGTTTTTT. The rearrangement uses TRBV10-3 and TRBJ2-2; 13 bases map to TRBD2. CDR1 ENHRY and CDR2 SYGVKD come from the germline V gene. J lost 4 bases, V lost 2 bases, and 4 bases had no gene match. The CDR3 sequence is 17 residues long.

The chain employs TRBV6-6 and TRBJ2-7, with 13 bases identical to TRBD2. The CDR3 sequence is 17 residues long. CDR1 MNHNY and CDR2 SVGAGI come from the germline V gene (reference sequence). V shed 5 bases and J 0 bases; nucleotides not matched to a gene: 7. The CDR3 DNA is TGTGCCAGCAGTCCGACTAGCGGGAGGACACTCTCCTACGAGCAGTACTTC. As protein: CASSPTSGRTLSYEQYF.

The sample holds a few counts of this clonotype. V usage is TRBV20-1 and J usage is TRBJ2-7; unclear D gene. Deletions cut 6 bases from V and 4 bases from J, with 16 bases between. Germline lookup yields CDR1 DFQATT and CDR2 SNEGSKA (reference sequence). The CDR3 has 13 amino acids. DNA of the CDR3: TGCAGTGCCGAAAGGTCGTCCAAGTACGAGCAGTACTTC. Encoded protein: CSAERSSKYEQYF.

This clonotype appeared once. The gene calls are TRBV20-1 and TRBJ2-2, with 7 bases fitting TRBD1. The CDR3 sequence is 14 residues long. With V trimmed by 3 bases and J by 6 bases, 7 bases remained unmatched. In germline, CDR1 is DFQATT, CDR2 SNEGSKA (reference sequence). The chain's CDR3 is CSASEGAEAGELFF. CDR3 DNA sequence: TGCAGTGCTAGTGAGGGGGCAGAGGCCGGGGAGCTGTTTTTT.

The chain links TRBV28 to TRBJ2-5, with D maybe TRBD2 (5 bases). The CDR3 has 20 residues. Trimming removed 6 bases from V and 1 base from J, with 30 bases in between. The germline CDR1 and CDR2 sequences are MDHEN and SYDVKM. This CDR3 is CASSQFIGFRSGLPQETQYF. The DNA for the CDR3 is TGTGCCAGCAGCCAATTTATCGGGTTCAGAAGCGGCTTACCCCAAGAGACCCAGTACTTC.

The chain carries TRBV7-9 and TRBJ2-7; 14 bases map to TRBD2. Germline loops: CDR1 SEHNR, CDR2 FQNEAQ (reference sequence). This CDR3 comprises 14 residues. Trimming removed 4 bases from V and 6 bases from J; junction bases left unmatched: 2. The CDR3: CASSSGTSGSEQYF. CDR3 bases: TGTGCCAGCAGCTCCGGGACTAGCGGGAGCGAGCAGTACTTC. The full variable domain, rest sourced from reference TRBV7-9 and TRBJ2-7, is DTGVSQNPRHKITKRGQNVTFRCDPISEHNRLYWYRQTLGQGPEFLTYFQNEAQLEKSRLLSDRFSAERPKGSFSTLEIQRTEQGDSAMYLCASSSGTSGSEQYFGPGTRLTVT.

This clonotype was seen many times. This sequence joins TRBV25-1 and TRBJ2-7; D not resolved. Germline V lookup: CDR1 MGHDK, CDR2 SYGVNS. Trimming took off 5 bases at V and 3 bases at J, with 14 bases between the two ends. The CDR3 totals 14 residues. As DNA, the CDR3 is TGTGCCAGCAGTCCGACTCAAGAAATCTACGAGCAGTACTTC. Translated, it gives CASSPTQEIYEQYF.

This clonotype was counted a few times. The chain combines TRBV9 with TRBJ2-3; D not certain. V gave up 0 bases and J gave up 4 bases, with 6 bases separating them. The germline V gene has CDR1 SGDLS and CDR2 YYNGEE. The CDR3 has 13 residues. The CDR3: CASSVGPPDTQYF. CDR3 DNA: TGTGCCAGCAGCGTAGGGCCCCCAGATACGCAGTATTTT.

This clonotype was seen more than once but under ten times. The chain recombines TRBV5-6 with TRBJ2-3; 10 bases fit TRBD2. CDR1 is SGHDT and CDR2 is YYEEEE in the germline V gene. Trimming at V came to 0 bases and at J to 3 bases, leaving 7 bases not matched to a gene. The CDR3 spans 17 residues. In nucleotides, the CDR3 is TGTGCCAGCAGCTTGGTGGTTGAGCGGGAGGGAACAGATACGCAGTATTTT. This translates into CASSLVVEREGTDTQYF. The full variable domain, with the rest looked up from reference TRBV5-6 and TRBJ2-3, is DAGVTQSPTHLIKTRGQQVTLRCSPKSGHDTVSWYQQALGQGPQFIFQYYEEEERQRGNFPDRFSGHQFPNYSSELNVNALLLGDSALYLCASSLVVEREGTDTQYFGPGTRLTVL.

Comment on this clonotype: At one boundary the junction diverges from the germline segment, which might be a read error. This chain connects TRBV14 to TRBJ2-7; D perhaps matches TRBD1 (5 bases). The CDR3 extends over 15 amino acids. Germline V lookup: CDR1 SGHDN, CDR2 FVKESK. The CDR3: CASSSPRGGSYGQYF. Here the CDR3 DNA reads TGTGCCAGCAGCTCCCCAAGGGGCGGTTCCTACGGGCAGTACTTC.

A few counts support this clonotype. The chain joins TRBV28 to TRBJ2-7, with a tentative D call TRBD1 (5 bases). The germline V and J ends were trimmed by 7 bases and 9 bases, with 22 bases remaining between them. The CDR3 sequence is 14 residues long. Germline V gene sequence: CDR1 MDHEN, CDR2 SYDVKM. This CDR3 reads CASTQVDRAHGQYF. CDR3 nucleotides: TGTGCCAGCACCCAGGTCGACAGAGCCCACGGGCAGTACTTC.

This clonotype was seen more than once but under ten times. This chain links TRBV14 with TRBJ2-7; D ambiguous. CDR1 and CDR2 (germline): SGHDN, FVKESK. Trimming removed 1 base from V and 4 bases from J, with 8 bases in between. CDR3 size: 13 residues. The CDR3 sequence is CASSQGLSYEQYF. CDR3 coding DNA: TGTGCCAGCAGCCAAGGCTTATCGTACGAGCAGTACTTC.

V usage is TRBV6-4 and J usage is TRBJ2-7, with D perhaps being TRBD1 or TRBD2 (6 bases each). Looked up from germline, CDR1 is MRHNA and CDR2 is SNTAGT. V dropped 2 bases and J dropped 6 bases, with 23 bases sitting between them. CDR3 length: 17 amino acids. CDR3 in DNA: TGTGCCAGCAGTGACGAGGGTGTCCGGGGGCCCTTGGGCGAGCAGTACTTC. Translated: CASSDEGVRGPLGEQYF.

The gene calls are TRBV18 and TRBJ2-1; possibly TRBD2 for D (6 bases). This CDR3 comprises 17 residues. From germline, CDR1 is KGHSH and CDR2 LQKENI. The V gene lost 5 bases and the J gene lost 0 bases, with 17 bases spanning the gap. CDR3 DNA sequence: TGTGCCAGCTCATTTCGGGGACTTGAAAGCTCCTACAATGAGCAGTTCTTC. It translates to CASSFRGLESSYNEQFF.

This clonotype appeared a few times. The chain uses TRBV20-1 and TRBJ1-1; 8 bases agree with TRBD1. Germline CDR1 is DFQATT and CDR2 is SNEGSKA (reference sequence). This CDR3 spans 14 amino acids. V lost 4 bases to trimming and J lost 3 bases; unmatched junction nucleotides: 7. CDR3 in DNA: TGCAGTGCTACCCATGGGACAGGCTACACTGAAGCTTTCTTT. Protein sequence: CSATHGTGYTEAFF.

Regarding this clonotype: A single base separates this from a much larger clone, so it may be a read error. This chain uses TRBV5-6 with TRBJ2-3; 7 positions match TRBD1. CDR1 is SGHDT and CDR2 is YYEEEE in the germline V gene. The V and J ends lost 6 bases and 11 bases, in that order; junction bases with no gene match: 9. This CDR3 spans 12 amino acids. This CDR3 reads CASNTPGQLQYF. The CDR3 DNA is TGTGCCAGCAACACACCGGGACAGCTGCAGTATTTT.

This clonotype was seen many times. DNA for the CDR3: TGCAGTGCCCCTAGGTTAAAGGGGAGCTCCTACGAGCAGTACTTC. It specifies CSAPRLKGSSYEQYF. The chain recombines TRBV20-1 with TRBJ2-7; D could derive from TRBD1 or TRBD2 (5 bases each). V dropped 6 bases and J dropped 0 bases, with 18 bases sitting between them. Germline assignment: CDR1 DFQATT and CDR2 SNEGSKA (reference sequence). This CDR3 has 15 residues.

This CDR3 is CASSLGGTQYF. In nucleotides, the CDR3 is TGTGCCAGCAGCTTAGGGGGTACGCAGTATTTT. The chain employs TRBV11-2 and TRBJ2-3; D remains unclear. Trimming stripped 1 base from V and 8 bases from J, with 4 bases between. CDR1 and CDR2 from the germline V gene are SGHAT and FQNNGV. CDR3 length: 11 residues.